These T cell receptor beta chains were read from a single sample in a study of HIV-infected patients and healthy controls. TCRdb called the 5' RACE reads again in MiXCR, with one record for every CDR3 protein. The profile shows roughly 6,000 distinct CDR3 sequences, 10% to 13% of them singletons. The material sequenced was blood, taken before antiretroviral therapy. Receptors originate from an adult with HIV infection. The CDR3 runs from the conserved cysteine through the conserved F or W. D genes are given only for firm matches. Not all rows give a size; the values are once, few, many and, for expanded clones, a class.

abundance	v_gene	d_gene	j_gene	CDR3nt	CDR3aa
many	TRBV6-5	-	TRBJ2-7	TGTGCCAGCAGTTACCGGCGTTTTCAGGACTACGAGCAGTACTTC	CASSYRRFQDYEQYF
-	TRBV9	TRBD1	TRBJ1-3	TGTGCCAGCAGCGTAACAGGGGCCCTGAACTCTGGAAACACCATATATTTT	CASSVTGALNSGNTIYF
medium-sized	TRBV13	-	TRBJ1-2	TGTGCCAGCAGCTTAGGGGATTTGAGCTATGGCTACACCTTC	CASSLGDLSYGYTF
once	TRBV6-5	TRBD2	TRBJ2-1	TGTGCCAGCAGAATACTAGCGGGGGGGGTGGATGAGCAGTTCTTC	CASRILAGGVDEQFF
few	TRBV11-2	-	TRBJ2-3	TGTGCCAGCGTAGGACTAGGGACAGGTTACGGTCCTGCAGTAGATACGCAGTATTTT	CASVGLGTGYGPAVDTQYF
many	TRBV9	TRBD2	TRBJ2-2	TGTGCCAGCAGCACCGGGACTACCAACACCGGGGAGCTGTTTTTT	CASSTGTTNTGELFF
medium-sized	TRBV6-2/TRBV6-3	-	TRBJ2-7	TGTGCCAGCAGGACGGGCACCTACGAGCAGTACTTC	CASRTGTYEQYF
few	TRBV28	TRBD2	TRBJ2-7	TGTGCCAGCAGTTTTGCCCATTCCGGGACTACCTCCTACGAGCAGTACTTC	CASSFAHSGTTSYEQYF
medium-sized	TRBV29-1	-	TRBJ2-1	TGCAGCGTTGAAGATGTGTCGCTATACAATGAGCAGTTCTTC	CSVEDVSLYNEQFF
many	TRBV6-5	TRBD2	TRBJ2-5	TGTGCCACCAGACTAGCGGGACAAGAGACCCAGTACTTC	CATRLAGQETQYF
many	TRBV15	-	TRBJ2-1	TGTGCCACCAGCGGGACAAAGCTCGGGACTCAACTCCGGGGGCAGTTCTTC	CATSGTKLGTQLRGQFF
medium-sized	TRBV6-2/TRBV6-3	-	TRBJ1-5	TGTGCCAGCAGTACCCGACAAGCCAATCAGCCCCAGCATTTT	CASSTRQANQPQHF
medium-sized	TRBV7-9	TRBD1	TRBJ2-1	TGTGCCAGCAGCTTACAGGGGACAGGGTCGAATGAGCAGTTCTTC	CASSLQGTGSNEQFF
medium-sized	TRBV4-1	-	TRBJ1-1	TGCGCCAGCAGCCAAGAATTCGGCAGGGGAAGGTCTGCTGAAGCTTTCTTT	CASSQEFGRGRSAEAFF
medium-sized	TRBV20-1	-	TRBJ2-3	TGCAGTGCTAGAGATCCCCCTTTGCAGTATTTT	CSARDPPLQYF
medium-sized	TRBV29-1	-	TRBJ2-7	TGCAGCGTTGTCAGGAGGGAAAACTCCTACGAGCAGTACTTC	CSVVRRENSYEQYF
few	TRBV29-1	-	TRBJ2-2	TGCAGCGTTGGACAGCGCCACACCGGGGAGCTGTTTTTT	CSVGQRHTGELFF
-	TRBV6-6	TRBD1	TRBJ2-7	TGTGCCAGCAGACCCCGGACAGGGGGGACCTACGAGCAGTACTTC	CASRPRTGGTYEQYF
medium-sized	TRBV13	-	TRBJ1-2	TGTGCCAGCAGCTTAGGGGCGTCGGACGGAATCTATGGCTACACCTTC	CASSLGASDGIYGYTF
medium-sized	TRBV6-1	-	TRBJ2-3	TGTGCCAGCAGTCCCCTGGGCACTAGCACAGATACGCAGTATTTT	CASSPLGTSTDTQYF
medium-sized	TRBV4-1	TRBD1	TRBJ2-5	TGCGCCAGCAGCCAAGGGAGACAGGGGGGAGAGACCCAGTACTTC	CASSQGRQGGETQYF
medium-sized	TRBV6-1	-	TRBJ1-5	TGTGCCAGCAGGGACAGTTTAAATCAGCCCCAGCATTTT	CASRDSLNQPQHF
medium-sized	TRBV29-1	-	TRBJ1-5	TGCAGCGTGGGGGGCCTCAATCAGCCCCAGCATTTT	CSVGGLNQPQHF
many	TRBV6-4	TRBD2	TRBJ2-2	TGTGCCAGCAGTAATCGCGGGGGAACCGGGGAGCTGTTTTTT	CASSNRGGTGELFF
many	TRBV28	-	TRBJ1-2	TGTGCCAGCAGACACCAAGGGGGACACTATGGCTACACCTTC	CASRHQGGHYGYTF
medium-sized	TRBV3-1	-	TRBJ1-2	TGTGCCACCGAGAGAGCTAACTATGGCTACACCTTC	CATERANYGYTF
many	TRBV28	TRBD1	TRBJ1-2	TGTGCCAGCACCCCTCAGGACAGGGGGATTTATGGCTACACCTTC	CASTPQDRGIYGYTF
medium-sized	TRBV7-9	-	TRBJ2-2	TGTGCCAGCAGCTTCGCGCAGGGGCTCACCGGGGAGCTGTTTTTT	CASSFAQGLTGELFF
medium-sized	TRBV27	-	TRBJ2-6	TGTGCCAGCAGTTGGGACTCTGGGGCCAACGTCCTGACTTTC	CASSWDSGANVLTF
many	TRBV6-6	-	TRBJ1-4	TGTGCCAGCAGTTACTCGAACGGGAACCCTAATGAAAAACTGTTTTTT	CASSYSNGNPNEKLFF